Given below is one T cell receptor beta chain in context. This clonotype was found a few times. Its antigen specificity is not known. No quality values exist for individual bases; no much larger clone is one base distant. Naive CD8 T cell libraries were made from roughly 21,000 to 960,000 sorted cells using 10%, 30% or 50% of purified RNA. On a BD FACSAria II, naive CD8 T cells were FACS-sorted as CD8+CD4-CCR7+CD45RA+ and collected into RLT Plus buffer. Around 10 TCR copies' worth of Jurkat RNA were spiked into roughly 17,000-1,100,000 naive CD8 T cell samples to test detection sensitivity. Enrichment of CD8 T cells was performed with RosetteSep CD8+ T Cell Enrichment Cocktail and Ficoll-Paque, after which ACK red cell lysis was carried out. These data come from a study of molecular identifiers for immune sequencing clone quantification (dated by TCRdb to the late 2010s). About the investigation overall: In a replicate experiment, RNA from around 18,000 or 91,000 naive CD8 T cells was split into five aliquots, four of which were sequenced. This methods study benchmarked molecular-identifier clustering-based TCR repertoire sequencing (MIDCIRS) and TCR RNA copy counting, using CD8 T cells to do so.

The library was built by means of PCR. Sequencer: Illumina HiSeq 4000. Bulk TCR libraries were prepared as previously described, using TCR primers listed in Table S5. Total RNA was purified with the Qiagen AllPrep DNA/RNA kit. Reads from multiple sequencing runs of the same library were pooled before analysis. The paper's processing steps were these. Only reads with exact TCR constant sequence were kept, trimmed to 150 nt, and grouped by their 12-nt molecular barcodes. Within each barcode group, reads were sub-clustered at a 15% Levenshtein threshold, and quality-weighted consensus sequences were built per RNA molecule. Non-functional sequences were discarded, and so were lower-count sequences lying one edit away from another sequence. Barcode sub-clusters with fewer than 20% of the maximum read count were removed, based on fitting two negative binomial distributions. Starting from the raw public reads, TCRdb applied fastp trimming at Q25, assembled clones with MiXCR and retained in-frame beta chains. Identical CDR3 proteins give one entry, which carries the most common genes and DNA. The V and J calls follow TCRdb's processing rather than the paper's. The sample contains about 510,000 distinct CDR3 sequences, about 22% of them found a single time. The ten largest clones take up more than 0.8% of the sample.

The paper as a whole reports these results and caveats: Spiked-in Jurkat TCR RNA equal to a single cell's worth was reported to be detectable even within 1,100,000 naive CD8 T cells. Highly expanded clone sizes could be underestimated because identical TCR molecules may share a barcode. Naive libraries contained spiked-in Jurkat TCR RNA (around ten copies' worth), which is not part of the donor repertoire. Without barcode sub-clustering, chimeric consensus sequences inflated TCR diversity; chimeras reached as high as 47%. In CMV-specific effector cells, clones with more than 20 RNA copies accounted for over 97% of molecules, whereas in naive cells such clones accounted for under 1%. Modeling indicated approximately 2.7 TCR RNA copies recovered per cell, compared with about 10 by digital PCR, which implies a capture efficiency of 25% to 35%.

Sequences were obtained from naive CD8+ T cells from blood, with Jurkat cell RNA spiked in. Taken with the paper, the label for cell subset or site translates to: FACS-sorted CD8+CD4-CCR7+CD45RA+ naive T cells. This clonotype originated in a human donor in good health. Some libraries in this study had Jurkat cell RNA spiked in.

The CDR3 sequence is CASSRPLLGNTGELFF. The nucleotide sequence reads as follows: TGTGCCAGCAGCCGCCCTTTACTAGGAAACACCGGGGAGCTGTTTTTT. The V and J segments used are TRBV12-3 or TRBV12-4 and TRBJ2-2, with a tentative D gene TRBD2 over 5 matching bases. The CDR3 numbers 16 residues from cysteine through phenylalanine. CDR3 DNA is the only sequence kept; it has 48 bases, read in frame from the first base. V drops 6 bases and J drops 2 bases, leaving 16 bases in between.